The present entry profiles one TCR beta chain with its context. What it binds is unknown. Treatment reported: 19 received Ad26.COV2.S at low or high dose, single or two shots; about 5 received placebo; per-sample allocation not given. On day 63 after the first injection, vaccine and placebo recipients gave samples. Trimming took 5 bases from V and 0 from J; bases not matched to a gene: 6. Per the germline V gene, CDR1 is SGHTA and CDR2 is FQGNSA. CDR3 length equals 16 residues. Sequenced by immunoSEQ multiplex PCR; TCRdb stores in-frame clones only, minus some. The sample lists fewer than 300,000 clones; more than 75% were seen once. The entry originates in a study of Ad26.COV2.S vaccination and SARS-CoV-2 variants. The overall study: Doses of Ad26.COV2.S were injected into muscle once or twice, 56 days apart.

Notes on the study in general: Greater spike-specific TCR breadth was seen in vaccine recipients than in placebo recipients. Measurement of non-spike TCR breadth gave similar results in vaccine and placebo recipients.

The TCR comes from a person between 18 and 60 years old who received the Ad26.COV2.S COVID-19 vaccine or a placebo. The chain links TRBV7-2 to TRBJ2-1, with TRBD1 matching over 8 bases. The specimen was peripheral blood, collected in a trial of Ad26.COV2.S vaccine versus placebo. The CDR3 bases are TGTGCCAGCAGCGCACAGGGGGGAATCTCCTACAATGAGCAGTTCTTC. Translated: CASSAQGGISYNEQFF. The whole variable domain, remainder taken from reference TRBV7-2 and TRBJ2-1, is GAGVSQSPSNKVTEKGKDVELRCDPISGHTALYWYRQSLGQGLEFLIYFQGNSAPDKSGLPSDRFSAERTGGSVSTLTIQRTQQEDSAVYLCASSAQGGISYNEQFFGPGTRLTVL.